This T cell receptor beta chain was observed in a study of T cell responses to AZD1222 COVID-19 vaccine. Study-wide points: Regions 160-218 and 743-854 held dominance among vaccine-associated CD4 TCRs, which spanned spike.

Comment on this clone: Antigen unknown.

This CDR3 region has 15 residues. CDR1 and CDR2 (germline): SGHAT, FQNNGV. V lost 5 bases and J 3 bases, leaving 17 bases between the germline ends. Clones were read by immunoSEQ multiplex PCR, and TCRdb kept only the in-frame ones, dropping some. The table has some 200,000 clones, more than 85% seen once. This specimen consisted of peripheral blood, obtained 28 days after the second AZD1222 dose. This receptor was identified in an adult who received the AZD1222 COVID-19 vaccine. The genes are TRBV11-2 and TRBJ2-7, with a weak D call TRBD2 (6 bases). The CDR3 coding sequence is TGTGCCAGCAGCCTAGCTCGGGAGAGTCACTACGAGCAGTACTTC. This sequence encodes CASSLARESHYEQYF.